These 21 T cell receptor beta chains originate from one sample sequenced in a study of beta chain features in type 1 diabetes. Sequenced material consisted of expressed TCRB transcripts (all of the isolated RNA was reverse transcribed). Profiled with immunoSEQ multiplex PCR; TCRdb holds only in-frame clones, not every one. The table lists under 250,000 clones, 13% to 15% of them singletons. Sequencing was carried out using naive CD4+ T cells from blood. These receptors all stem from a woman between 40 and 55 years old in good health.

This chain links TRBV6-5 with TRBJ2-3; D ambiguous. Trimming left V 4 bases short and J 5 bases short, with 13 bases between. CDR1 is MNHEY and CDR2 is SVGAGI in the germline V gene. There are 14 residues in the CDR3. In nucleotides, the CDR3 is TGTGCCAGCAGTTCAAGAGGCCAGAGAGATACGCAGTATTTT. The encoded protein is CASSSRGQRDTQYF.

This chain links TRBV11-1 with TRBJ2-3; 9 bases are shared with TRBD1. The CDR3 covers 15 residues. J lost 2 bases, V lost 5 bases, and 5 bases had no gene match. Germline V gene data show CDR1 as SGHAT and CDR2 as FQDESV (reference sequence). For the CDR3, the DNA is TGTGCCAGCAGCGCTCGGGACAGGGTCACAGATACGCAGTATTTT. Residues: CASSARDRVTDTQYF.

The chain is built from TRBV5-1 and TRBJ2-3; D possibly corresponds to TRBD2 (7 bases). CDR3 length: 16 amino acids. The germline V gene encodes CDR1 SGHRS and CDR2 YFSETQ. Deletions cut 5 bases from V and 5 bases from J, with 21 bases between. Written as DNA, the CDR3 is TGCGCCAGCAGACTTGGCGGGGGCGTCTCGAAAGATACGCAGTATTTT. This codes for CASRLGGGVSKDTQYF.

The genes are TRBV7-2 and TRBJ2-5; D is undetermined. V lost 1 base and J lost 4, with 13 bases in between. There are 15 residues in the CDR3. Germline V lookup: CDR1 SGHTA, CDR2 FQGNSA. Here the CDR3 reads CASSLVARNRETQYF. The CDR3 DNA is TGTGCCAGCAGCTTAGTTGCTAGAAATCGAGAGACCCAGTACTTC. Combining the CDR3 with reference TRBV7-2 and TRBJ2-5 gives the whole variable domain GAGVSQSPSNKVTEKGKDVELRCDPISGHTALYWYRQSLGQGLEFLIYFQGNSAPDKSGLPSDRFSAERTGGSVSTLTIQRTQQEDSAVYLCASSLVARNRETQYFGPGTRLLVL.

The genes are TRBV6-1 and TRBJ2-1; TRBD2 matches 14 bases. CDR1 and CDR2 from the germline V gene are MNHNS and SASEGT. The trim removed 6 bases at V and 7 bases at J, leaving 5 bases unmatched. This CDR3 has 15 amino acids. For the CDR3, the DNA is TGTGCCAGCAGGGCCGGGACTAGCGGGGGTAATGAGCAGTTCTTC. Translation: CASRAGTSGGNEQFF.

The V gene is TRBV14, the J gene TRBJ2-3; no reliable D call. V shed 4 bases and J shed 6 bases, with 14 bases lying between them. This CDR3 contains 14 residues. CDR1 and CDR2 (germline): SGHDN, FVKESK. The CDR3 is CASSRRPRSDTQYF. The DNA of the CDR3 is TGTGCCAGCAGCCGAAGGCCCAGGTCTGATACGCAGTATTTT.

The chain has TRBV11-2 and TRBJ1-2; D gene ambiguous. V was trimmed by 5 bases and J by 3 bases, leaving 13 bases between them. CDR3 length: 14 amino acids. Germline assignment: CDR1 SGHAT and CDR2 FQNNGV. The CDR3 reads CASSPQPLDYGYTF. CDR3 nucleotides: TGTGCCAGCAGCCCACAGCCCCTTGACTATGGCTACACCTTC.

Ten or more counts support this clone. The rearrangement links TRBV7-9 to TRBJ1-6, with D tentatively TRBD1 (5 bases). CDR1 is SEHNR and CDR2 is FQNEAQ in the germline V gene (reference sequence). V gave up 5 bases and J gave up 5 bases, with 16 bases separating them. There are 16 residues in the CDR3. CDR3 amino acids: CASSRLGGGDNSPLHF. Here the CDR3 DNA reads TGTGCCAGCAGCAGACTGGGGGGAGGGGATAATTCACCCCTCCACTTT.

This clone came up a few times. The chain uses TRBV20-1 and TRBJ1-1, with 8 bases aligning to TRBD1. The CDR3 consists of 11 residues. CDR1 is DFQATT, CDR2 SNEGSKA, per germline (reference sequence). With V trimmed by 2 bases and J by 11 bases, 4 bases remained unmatched. As DNA, the CDR3 is TGCAGTGCTAGACAGGACAGGGAGGCTTTCTTT. Its translation: CSARQDREAFF.

The sample holds a few counts of this clone. The gene calls are TRBV2 and TRBJ2-1, with a possible D match to TRBD1 (5 bases). V was shortened by 3 bases and J by 1 base, with 10 bases between the two germline ends. This CDR3 comprises 15 residues. Germline CDR1 is SNHLY and CDR2 is FYNNEI. The CDR3 loop is CASSEGQSSYNEQFF. CDR3 DNA sequence: TGTGCCAGCAGTGAGGGGCAGAGTTCCTACAATGAGCAGTTCTTC.

The chain has TRBV25-1 and TRBJ2-5; TRBD1 matches at 7 bases. Germline CDR1 MGHDK, CDR2 SYGVNS. J gave up 4 bases and V 6 bases, and 11 bases lay outside the gene matches. This CDR3 comprises 15 residues. CDR3 sequence reads: CASRANRGTGETQYF. The CDR3 DNA is TGTGCCAGCAGAGCCAACAGGGGTACGGGAGAGACCCAGTACTTC.

The chain recombines TRBV2 with TRBJ2-2; possible D gene TRBD2, 7 bases. Trimming left V 4 bases short and J 4 bases short, with 13 bases between. The CDR3 runs 15 residues. Germline V gene data show CDR1 as SNHLY and CDR2 as FYNNEI. In DNA, the CDR3 is TGTGCCAGCAGTGTCGGCGGGGGCCTCACCGGGGAGCTGTTTTTT. As protein: CASSVGGGLTGELFF.

This clone was detected a few times. The rearrangement joins TRBV6-1 to TRBJ1-5; 7 nucleotides align to TRBD1. The CDR3 is 14 amino acids. Germline lookup yields CDR1 MNHNS and CDR2 SASEGT. V dropped 6 bases and J dropped 5; count of bases not matched to a gene: 7. The CDR3 region is CASSVGQAHQPQHF. The CDR3 DNA reads as TGTGCCAGCAGCGTAGGACAGGCCCATCAGCCCCAGCATTTT.

This chain joins TRBV7-2 and TRBJ1-6; no reliable D call. CDR3 size: 18 residues. The ends were cut back, 5 bases at V and 8 bases at J, with 25 bases in the middle. CDR1 and CDR2 from the germline V gene are SGHTA and FQGNSA. DNA for the CDR3: TGTGCCAGCAGCCTAATCCCGGCCCTAGGTCTGGAGGATTCACCCCTCCACTTT. It is translated as CASSLIPALGLEDSPLHF.

V gene TRBV6-5 combines with J gene TRBJ2-1, with no clear D. Looked up from germline, CDR1 is MNHEY and CDR2 is SVGAGI. Trimming took off 5 bases at V and 4 bases at J, with 3 bases between the two ends. This CDR3 region has 11 residues. The DNA of the CDR3 is TGTGCCAGCAGTCAGTACAATGAGCAGTTCTTC. Amino acids: CASSQYNEQFF.

This chain connects TRBV11-2 to TRBJ2-5; 7 bases align to TRBD2. CDR1 is SGHAT and CDR2 is FQNNGV in the germline V gene. This CDR3 is 14 amino acids long. With 6 bases clipped from V and 4 bases from J, the junction kept 8 bases outside the gene matches. The CDR3 bases are TGTGCCAGCAGTCCGACCGGGACTACAGAGACCCAGTACTTC. Residues: CASSPTGTTETQYF. Full variable domain (remainder filled in from reference TRBV11-2 and TRBJ2-5): EAGVAQSPRYKIIEKRQSVAFWCNPISGHATLYWYQQILGQGPKLLIQFQNNGVVDDSQLPKDRFSAERLKGVDSTLKIQPAKLEDSAVYLCASSPTGTTETQYFGPGTRLLVL.

This clone was counted a few times. The chain couples TRBV5-1 to TRBJ2-1; TRBD2 might be the D (6 bases). The CDR3 extends over 15 amino acids. From germline, CDR1 is SGHRS and CDR2 YFSETQ. The V and J ends lost 4 bases and 8 bases respectively, with 19 bases between them. The DNA for the CDR3 is TGCGCCAGCAGCCCTTCGGGACTGGATTCGGATGAGCAGTTCTTC. Protein: CASSPSGLDSDEQFF.

The CDR3: CASSSRTGLSRTDTQYF. CDR3 sequence (DNA): TGTGCCAGTAGTTCCCGGACAGGCCTTTCCCGCACAGATACGCAGTATTTT. The rearrangement joins TRBV19 to TRBJ2-3; TRBD1 matches at 7 bases. Per the germline V gene, CDR1 is LNHDA and CDR2 is SQIVND (reference sequence). The trim removed 5 bases at V and 1 base at J, leaving 12 bases unmatched. This CDR3 spans 17 amino acids.

The rearrangement joins TRBV6-1 to TRBJ2-7; D might be TRBD1 (5 bases). Per the germline V gene, CDR1 is MNHNS and CDR2 is SASEGT. The CDR3 sequence is 11 residues long. Trimming removed 5 bases from V and 4 bases from J, with 6 bases in between. CDR3 sequence: CASSRQYEQYF. Here the CDR3 DNA reads TGTGCCAGCAGTCGACAGTACGAGCAGTACTTC.

This clone was seen more than once but under ten times. The same CDR3 also results from other DNA sequences found in this sample. V gene TRBV7-2 combines with J gene TRBJ2-7; possibly TRBD1 for D (6 bases). V lost 4 bases and J 4 bases, leaving 8 bases between the germline ends. The V gene's germline CDR1 is SGHTA and CDR2 FQGNSA. CDR3 length equals 12 residues. The CDR3 protein is CASSSTGYEQYF. CDR3 coding DNA: TGTGCCAGCAGCTCGACAGGTTACGAGCAGTACTTC.

This clone was detected a few times. This rearrangement joins TRBV21-1 to TRBJ2-2; the DNA was not compared with TRBD2, the D call given in the table. TRBV21-1 constitutes a pseudogene. CDR3 length equals 16 residues. The CDR3 DNA reads TGTGCCAGCAGCAACCCGGGACTAGGTTCCGCCGGGGAGCTGTTTTTT. This sequence encodes CASSNPGLGSAGELFF.